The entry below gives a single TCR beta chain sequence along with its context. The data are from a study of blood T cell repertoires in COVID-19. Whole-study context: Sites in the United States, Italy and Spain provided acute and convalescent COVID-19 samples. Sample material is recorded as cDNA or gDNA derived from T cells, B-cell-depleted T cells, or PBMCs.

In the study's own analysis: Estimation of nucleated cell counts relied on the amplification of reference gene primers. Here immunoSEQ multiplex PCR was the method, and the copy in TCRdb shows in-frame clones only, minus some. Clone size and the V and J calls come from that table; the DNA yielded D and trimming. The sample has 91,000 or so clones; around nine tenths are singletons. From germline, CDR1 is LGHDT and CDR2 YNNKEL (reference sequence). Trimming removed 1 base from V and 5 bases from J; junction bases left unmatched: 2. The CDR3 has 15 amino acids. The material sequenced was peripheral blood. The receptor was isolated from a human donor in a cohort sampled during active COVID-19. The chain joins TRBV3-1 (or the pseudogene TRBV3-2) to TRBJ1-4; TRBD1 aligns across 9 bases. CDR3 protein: CASSQGGTGNEKLFF. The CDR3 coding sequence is TGTGCCAGCAGCCAAGGTGGGACAGGGAATGAAAAACTGTTTTTT.